This T cell receptor beta chain was recovered during a study of blood T cell repertoires in COVID-19 (dated by TCRdb to about 2020). Some background on the complete study: Collaborator samples came from the United States, Italy and Spain and covered acute and convalescent phases of COVID-19. The material from the prospective study consisted of cDNA or gDNA derived from T cells, B-cell-depleted T cells, or PBMCs. Deeply sampled blood TCRbeta repertoires from subjects exposed to, actively infected with, or recovered from COVID-19 were included in the dataset. A freely available public database, intended as a resource for researchers studying the immune response to SARS-CoV-2, is where the repertoires were released. The samples were drawn from two sources: the first 160 participants of the ongoing ImmuneRACE study, and 1,200 or so subjects contributed by 6 global collaborators. A de-identified subject ID, COVID-19 status, age in years and sex were almost always included in the sample metadata. Where available, HLA class I and class II types were obtained from metadata supplied by the sample provider rather than from assay-based typing.

About this clone: Its antigen is currently not known. It has no much larger one-base neighbor in the sample; base qualities were not kept.

Via the germline V gene, CDR1 is SGHRS and CDR2 YFSETQ. The CDR3 runs 16 residues from the cysteine to the phenylalanine. CDR3 DNA is the only sequence kept; it has 48 bases, read in frame from the first base. V is trimmed back by 1 base and J by 0 bases, and the junction contains 6 bases that no gene match accounts for. Participants in the prospective study were enrolled through a virtual design, were aged about 18 to 100 years, and lived in fewer than 30 United States geographic areas. To assign participants to cohorts, the prospective study relied on clinical history that participants themselves reported in a screening survey and a study questionnaire. Recovered participants in ImmuneRACE Cohort 3 were defined by two consecutive negative NP/OP PCR tests, clearance by a healthcare professional, or resolution of symptoms. Mobile phlebotomists in the prospective study collected whole blood, serum and a nasopharyngeal or oropharyngeal swab from every participant. Over a roughly two-month period, participants in the prospective study had the option of providing additional blood draws and questionnaires. Prospective study blood samples were shipped either frozen or at room temperature before DNA extraction.

TCRbeta CDR3 regions were amplified from genomic DNA using the immunoSEQ Assay, a bias-controlled multiplex PCR. Turning to the authors' computational methods: Within the assay, amplification of reference gene primers was used to estimate how many nucleated cells each sample contained. Sequence reads were collapsed and filtered to measure the absolute abundance of every unique TCRbeta CDR3 rearrangement. Productive Simpson clonality was computed per sample as the square root of Simpson's diversity index over productive rearrangements. This is the immuneACCESS table as TCRdb keeps it, with only in-frame sequences that have V and J called. A part of the clones is gone; compared with another copy, unresolved V genes explain less than half, and the rest is unexplained. V, J and clone size derive from that table, while D and trimming were established from the DNA sequence. The sample contains about 220,000 clones, 65% to 85% of them found a single time. Of the sample, more than 3% is held by the ten largest clones.

Findings and caveats that apply to the study as a whole: The quantity of clinical and demographic metadata differed by source and by participant and was supplied without curation.

Sequencing input: PBMCs or T cells enriched from blood (not recorded which). The receptor chain draws on TRBV5-1 and TRBJ1-2, with TRBD1 identical over 7 junction bases. This clonotype originated in a woman aged 60-70 years who had recovered from COVID-19. This receptor carries the CDR3 CASSLTGVIANYGYTF. In nucleotides, the sequence is TGCGCCAGCAGCTTGACAGGGGTTATAGCTAACTATGGCTACACCTTC.